This T cell receptor beta chain stems from a study of shared clonotypes between healthy human individuals. Donation came from healthy HIV-negative adults that had no recent acute infections or vaccinations. Libraries were prepared by immunoSEQ multiplex PCR; TCRdb keeps only in-frame clonotypes and omits some of them. The sample records 2 million to 2.5 million clones, more than 90% being singletons. Material: naive CD4+ T cells sorted from blood. Subset given: CD45RA+ positively selected. This receptor was identified in a man between 18 and 35 years old in good health.

For the CDR3, the DNA is TGTGCCACCAGCAGAGTACAGGGGGCGGGGAGCTCCTATAATTCACCCCTCCACTTT. It encodes CATSRVQGAGSSYNSPLHF. The rearrangement links TRBV15 to TRBJ1-6; 9 bases line up with TRBD1. The CDR3 loop spans 19 amino acids. The trim removed 1 base at V and 0 bases at J, leaving 7 bases unmatched. Germline assignment: CDR1 LNHNV and CDR2 YYDKDF (reference sequence). The variable domain in full, with the rest retrieved from reference TRBV15 and TRBJ1-6, is DAMVIQNPRYQVTQFGKPVTLSCSQTLNHNVMYWYQQKSSQAPKLLFHYYDKDFNNEADTPDNFQSRRPNTSFCFLDIRSPGLGDTAMYLCATSRVQGAGSSYNSPLHFGNGTRLTVT.